The 30 T cell receptor beta chains given below trace back to one sample, sequenced in a study of human T cells and chemical hapten exposure (dated by TCRdb to the early 2020s). Preparation of the library involved RACE. Sequencing used a NextSeq 500. TCRdb reran the public reads through fastp at Q25 and MiXCR, keeping productive beta chains. For every CDR3 protein sequence, its rows merge into one entry that carries the most common genes and DNA. Here the sample has 180,000 or so distinct CDR3 sequences; approximately 14% occur a single time. The ten largest clones capture 1.5% to 2% of the sample. The sample's time point label, in plain terms: patch test 1, 2 weeks after DPC sensitization. This specimen's treatment or condition label, interpreted: therapeutic diphenylcyclopropenone sensitization with weekly scalp DPC. The starting material was whole blood, obtained in connection with sensitization to the hapten diphenylcyclopropenone (DPC). The origin of the receptors is a woman aged 25 to 39 with alopecia areata. Some clones in this sample may be carry-over from other donors' samples.

This clonotype was seen a few times. This rearrangement joins TRBV3-1 to TRBJ2-7; D unclear. Trimming cost V 4 bases and J 2 bases, with 12 bases left between them. The CDR3 runs 14 residues. Per the germline V gene, CDR1 is LGHDT and CDR2 is YNNKEL (reference sequence). The CDR3 loop is CASSPYQRPYEQYF. The CDR3, as DNA: TGTGCCAGCAGCCCCTACCAAAGACCCTACGAGCAGTACTTC.

The chain has TRBV7-9 and TRBJ1-4, with 9 bases identical to TRBD1. Germline V gene lookup returns CDR1 SEHNR and CDR2 FQNEAQ (reference sequence). V shed 5 bases and J 6 bases; nucleotides not matched to a gene: 7. The CDR3 covers 15 residues. DNA of the CDR3: TGTGCCAGCAGCGCCCCCGGGACAGGGTATGAAAAACTGTTTTTT. Amino acid sequence: CASSAPGTGYEKLFF.

The chain recombines TRBV14 with TRBJ2-1, with 7 bases identical to TRBD1. The germline V gene has CDR1 SGHDN and CDR2 FVKESK. J gave up 8 bases and V 4 bases, and 17 bases lay outside the gene matches. The CDR3 contains 17 residues. The CDR3 loop is CASSPAQGVQRSDEQFF. In DNA form, the CDR3 reads TGTGCCAGCAGCCCAGCCCAGGGGGTTCAGAGATCCGATGAGCAGTTCTTC.

Only a few counts were recorded for this clonotype. The chain recombines TRBV4-3 with TRBJ1-1; TRBD1 is a possible D gene (6 bases). CDR3 size: 14 residues. V shed 6 bases and J shed 1 base, with 12 bases lying between them. CDR1 LGHNA and CDR2 YSLEER come from the germline V gene. The chain's CDR3 is CASSKTGQNTEAFF. CDR3 nucleotides: TGCGCCAGCAGTAAGACAGGACAGAACACTGAAGCTTTCTTT.

This clonotype has a handful of counts. The chain joins TRBV5-1 to TRBJ2-1, with D unclear. V was pared by 5 bases and J by 2 bases, with 11 bases between. CDR3 length: 14 residues. Germline CDR1 reads SGHRS; CDR2 reads YFSETQ. The CDR3 DNA follows: TGCGCCAGCAGGGTAAGGGATCCCTACAATGAGCAGTTCTTC. Amino acids: CASRVRDPYNEQFF.

This clonotype appeared a few times. The chain combines TRBV28 with TRBJ2-2; D is uncertain. The V gene lost 3 bases and the J gene lost 2 bases, with 7 bases spanning the gap. Germline V lookup: CDR1 MDHEN, CDR2 SYDVKM. The CDR3 is 14 residues long. The CDR3 sequence is CASSFFYNTGELFF. In DNA form, the CDR3 reads TGTGCCAGCAGTTTCTTTTACAACACCGGGGAGCTGTTTTTT.

This clonotype has just a few counts. The CDR3 DNA is TGCAGCGTTGTGCCCACCGGGACAGGGGGGACTGAAGCTTTCTTT. Protein: CSVVPTGTGGTEAFF. The genes are TRBV29-1 and TRBJ1-1, with 11 bases fitting TRBD1. This CDR3 contains 15 residues. Germline V gives CDR1 SQVTM, CDR2 ANQGSEA. V lost 4 bases, J lost 5 bases, and 9 bases stayed unmatched. The entire variable domain, with the rest obtained from reference TRBV29-1 and TRBJ1-1, is as follows: SAVISQKPSRDICQRGTSLTIQCQVDSQVTMMFWYRQQPGQSLTLIATANQGSEATYESGFVIDKFPISRPNLTFSTLTVSNMSPEDSSIYLCSVVPTGTGGTEAFFGQGTRLTVV.

J is TRBJ2-2 and V is TRBV7-9; 11 bases are shared with TRBD2. Trimming took 5 bases from V and 4 from J; bases not matched to a gene: 9. This CDR3 has 17 residues. Germline CDR1 is SEHNR and CDR2 is FQNEAQ (reference sequence). The CDR3 here is CASSVPGTSGPTGELFF. The CDR3, as DNA: TGTGCCAGCAGCGTACCCGGGACTAGCGGCCCCACCGGGGAGCTGTTTTTT.

This clonotype was detected a few times. The V and J genes are TRBV29-1 and TRBJ2-7; D might be TRBD1 (6 bases). This CDR3 comprises 12 residues. CDR1 and CDR2 from the germline V gene are SQVTM and ANQGSEA. The V end lost 4 bases, the J end lost 6 bases, and 13 bases lay between the germline ends. CDR3 amino acids: CSVGGGRREQYF. As DNA, the CDR3 is TGCAGCGTTGGAGGGGGTCGGCGCGAGCAGTACTTC.

J is TRBJ2-7 and V is TRBV10-3; 9 bases are a match to TRBD1. V was pared by 8 bases and J by 6 bases, with 8 bases of the junction left unmatched. Germline V gene sequence: CDR1 ENHRY, CDR2 SYGVKD. CDR3 length: 13 residues. The CDR3 region has the DNA TGTGCCATCTCGCAGGACAGGGGAGGCGAGCAGTACTTC. Translation: CAISQDRGGEQYF.

The CDR3 loop reads CSADGMGSTDTQYF. The CDR3 nucleotides read TGCAGTGCAGACGGGATGGGGAGCACAGATACGCAGTATTTT. The genes are TRBV20-1 and TRBJ2-3, with D possibly TRBD2 on 5 matching bases. The CDR3 has 14 residues. Germline V lookup: CDR1 DFQATT, CDR2 SNEGSKA (reference sequence). The V and J ends lost 6 bases and 0 bases respectively, with 13 bases between them.

This clonotype showed up just a few times. This chain joins TRBV2 and TRBJ1-6; no clear D gene. The CDR3 consists of 13 residues. Germline V gene data show CDR1 as SNHLY and CDR2 as FYNNEI. V lost 3 bases and J 8 bases, leaving 8 bases between the germline ends. The CDR3 nucleotides are TGTGCCAGCAGTGAGGACCGCTATTCACCCCTCCACTTT. It encodes CASSEDRYSPLHF.

Many counts were recorded for this clonotype. This chain links TRBV5-4 with TRBJ2-2; TRBD2 agrees at 15 bases. This CDR3 contains 19 residues. The junction had 7 bases not matched to a gene; V was cut back by 3 bases and J by 1 base. CDR1 is SGHNT, CDR2 YYREEE, per germline (reference sequence). CDR3: CASSSPGLAGGLNTGELFF. The CDR3 DNA sequence: TGTGCCAGCAGCTCCCCCGGACTAGCGGGAGGGTTGAACACCGGGGAGCTGTTTTTT.

The chain recombines TRBV30 with TRBJ1-4; unclear D gene. The CDR3 is made up of 11 amino acids. Germline CDR1 is GTSNPN and CDR2 is SVGIG (reference sequence). The V end lost 2 bases, the J end lost 7 bases, and 5 bases lay between the germline ends. CDR3 in amino acids: CAWSKAEKLFF. CDR3 in DNA: TGTGCCTGGAGTAAAGCTGAAAAACTGTTTTTT.

The table lists this clonotype with many counts. V and J are TRBV11-2 and TRBJ1-2; D unclear. CDR1 SGHAT and CDR2 FQNNGV come from the germline V gene. The CDR3 is 13 residues long. The V gene lost 5 bases and the J gene lost 4 bases, with 11 bases spanning the gap. The CDR3 sequence is CASSGRSSYGYTF. The DNA for the CDR3 is TGTGCCAGCAGCGGAAGGAGCAGCTATGGCTACACCTTC.

Only a few counts were recorded for this clonotype. V and J are TRBV6-2 or TRBV6-3 and TRBJ2-1; TRBD1 matches 8 bases. With V trimmed by 10 bases and J by 5 bases, 10 bases remained unmatched. Per the germline V gene, CDR1 is MNHEY and CDR2 is SVGEGT. CDR3 length equals 14 residues. The CDR3 DNA reads as TGTGCCATCGCTTCGGGACAGGCGCACAATGAGCAGTTCTTC. Translating gives CAIASGQAHNEQFF.

The J gene is TRBJ2-7, the V gene TRBV7-9, with 10 nucleotides matching TRBD2. Germline-derived CDR1 and CDR2 are SEHNR and FQNEAQ (reference sequence). The CDR3 sequence is 13 residues long. Trimming took 4 bases from V and 3 from J; bases not matched to a gene: 0. The CDR3 DNA follows: TGTGCCAGCAGCTCTAGCGGGAGCTACGAGCAGTACTTC. Protein sequence: CASSSSGSYEQYF.

This clonotype was seen more than once but under ten times. The chain has TRBV30 and TRBJ1-3, with 7 nucleotides matching TRBD1. The junction had 8 bases not matched to a gene; V was cut back by 3 bases and J by 0 bases. Germline CDR1 and CDR2: GTSNPN and SVGIG (reference sequence). This CDR3 is built from 16 residues. The CDR3 bases are TGTGCCTGGAGCCTAACCCGGACAGGCTCTGGAAACACCATATATTTT. It specifies CAWSLTRTGSGNTIYF.

This clonotype was counted a few times. The rearrangement links TRBV28 to TRBJ2-1, with TRBD2 identical over 9 bases. CDR3 length: 12 residues. Trimming at V came to 6 bases and at J to 15 bases, leaving 9 bases not matched to a gene. The germline V gene has CDR1 MDHEN and CDR2 SYDVKM. CDR3 DNA: TGTGCCAGCAGCTCCAGCGGGAGGTTCAGGTTCTTC. This translates into CASSSSGRFRFF.

This chain links TRBV3-1 with TRBJ1-5; 10 nucleotides agree with TRBD1. J lost 6 bases, V lost 1 base, and 3 bases had no gene match. Germline V lookup: CDR1 LGHDT, CDR2 YNNKEL (reference sequence). The CDR3 consists of 15 residues. The CDR3 reads CASSQGTGGSQPQHF. DNA for the CDR3: TGTGCCAGCAGCCAAGGGACAGGGGGAAGTCAGCCCCAGCATTTT.

This clonotype turned up a few times. This sequence joins TRBV20-1 and TRBJ1-2; D gene unclear. The CDR3 covers 11 residues. The germline V and J ends were trimmed by 8 bases and 8 bases, with 15 bases remaining between them. Germline V gene data show CDR1 as DFQATT and CDR2 as SNEGSKA (reference sequence). The CDR3 loop is CSLVRRDGYTF. For the CDR3, the DNA is TGCAGTCTCGTTAGGCGAGACGGCTACACCTTC.

This clonotype was found a few times. The V gene is TRBV7-6, the J gene TRBJ2-1, with TRBD2 identical over 11 bases. Germline-derived CDR1 and CDR2 are SGHVS and FNYEAQ. The CDR3 has 16 residues. V dropped 1 base and J dropped 8; count of bases not matched to a gene: 7. Here the CDR3 DNA reads TGTGCCAGCAGCTTAGAGGCTAGCGGGGGGTTCGATGAGCAGTTCTTC. Its translation: CASSLEASGGFDEQFF.

V is TRBV29-1 and J is TRBJ2-1; perhaps TRBD2 as D (6 bases). CDR1 is SQVTM, CDR2 ANQGSEA, per germline. The germline V and J ends were trimmed by 6 bases and 1 base, with 7 bases remaining between them. This CDR3 has 12 amino acids. The CDR3 loop reads CSVGGSYNEQFF. CDR3 bases: TGCAGCGTCGGAGGGTCCTACAATGAGCAGTTCTTC.

V gene TRBV27 combines with J gene TRBJ2-7, with 8 bases fitting TRBD1. Trimming took 4 bases from V and 2 from J; bases not matched to a gene: 7. CDR3 size: 15 residues. The V gene's germline CDR1 is MNHEY and CDR2 SMNVEV (reference sequence). The CDR3 region is CASSSTTGAPYEQYF. For the CDR3, the DNA is TGTGCCAGCAGTTCCACGACAGGGGCCCCCTACGAGCAGTACTTC.

This rearrangement joins TRBV29-1 to TRBJ1-1, with a possible D match to TRBD1 (6 bases). CDR1 is SQVTM, CDR2 ANQGSEA, per germline. The V and J ends lost 3 bases and 4 bases respectively, with 12 bases between them. The CDR3 has 13 residues. Written as DNA, the CDR3 is TGCAGCGTTGACGTAAAAGGGGGCACTGAAGCTTTCTTT. Translating gives CSVDVKGGTEAFF.

The chain recombines TRBV5-1 with TRBJ2-1; 11 nucleotides agree with TRBD2. Germline V gene sequence: CDR1 SGHRS, CDR2 YFSETQ. The junction had 11 bases not matched to a gene; V was cut back by 3 bases and J by 6 bases. The CDR3 is 17 residues long. CDR3: CASSSMPLAGGSNEQFF. As DNA, the CDR3 is TGCGCCAGCAGCTCAATGCCTCTAGCGGGAGGTAGCAATGAGCAGTTCTTC.

This clonotype has just a few counts. This chain uses TRBV4-2 with TRBJ2-2, with D unresolved. Germline CDR1 LGHNA, CDR2 YNFKEQ. Deletions cut 1 base from V and 4 bases from J, with 1 base between. The CDR3 length is 12 residues. The CDR3 DNA is TGTGCCAGCAGCCAAGCCACCGGGGAGCTGTTTTTT. It is translated as CASSQATGELFF.

This clonotype showed up just once. The junction differs from germline at one of its ends, possibly a read error. V usage is TRBV11-3 and J usage is TRBJ2-7, with D tentatively TRBD1 (6 bases). Germline V gives CDR1 SGHNT, CDR2 YENEEA. The CDR3 is made up of 14 amino acids. The CDR3 nucleotides read TGTGCCTGCAGCAGCCAGGGGATCTCCTACGAGCAGTACTTC. This translates into CACSSQGISYEQYF.

The chain links TRBV11-3 to TRBJ2-2; weak D call: TRBD1 (6 bases). V gave up 4 bases and J gave up 0 bases, with 12 bases separating them. The CDR3 covers 16 residues. Germline V gene sequence: CDR1 SGHNT, CDR2 YENEEA. The CDR3 DNA follows: TGTGCCAGCAGCTATACCGGGACATCGAACACCGGGGAGCTGTTTTTT. This encodes CASSYTGTSNTGELFF.

This clonotype was recorded a few times. The rearrangement links TRBV29-1 to TRBJ1-1; no clear D. CDR3 length: 12 residues. CDR1 and CDR2 from the germline V gene are SQVTM and ANQGSEA. Trimming stripped 4 bases from V and 0 bases from J, with 6 bases between. In nucleotides, the CDR3 is TGCAGCGTTGCCAAGATGAACACTGAAGCTTTCTTT. Its translation is CSVAKMNTEAFF.